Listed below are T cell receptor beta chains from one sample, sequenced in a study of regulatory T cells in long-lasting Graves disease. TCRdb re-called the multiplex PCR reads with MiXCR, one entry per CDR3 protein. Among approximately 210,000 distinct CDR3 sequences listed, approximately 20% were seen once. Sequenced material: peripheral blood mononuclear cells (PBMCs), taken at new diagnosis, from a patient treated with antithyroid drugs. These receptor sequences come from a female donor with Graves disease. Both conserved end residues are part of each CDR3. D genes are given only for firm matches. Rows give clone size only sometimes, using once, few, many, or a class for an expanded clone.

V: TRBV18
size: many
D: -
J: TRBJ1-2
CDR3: CASSPLRESSYGYTF
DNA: TGTGCCAGCTCACCACTGAGGGAGTCGTCCTATGGCTACACCTTC

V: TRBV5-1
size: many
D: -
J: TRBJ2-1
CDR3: CASAGGGSYNEQFF
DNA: TGCGCCAGCGCAGGGGGGGGCTCCTACAATGAGCAGTTCTTC

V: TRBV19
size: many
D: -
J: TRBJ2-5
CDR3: CASSSPDGQETQYF
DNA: TGTGCCAGTAGTAGCCCGGACGGTCAAGAGACCCAGTACTTC

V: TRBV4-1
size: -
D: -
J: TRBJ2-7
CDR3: CASSQATATLYEQYF
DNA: TGCGCCAGCAGCCAAGCGACAGCCACTCTCTACGAGCAGTACTTC

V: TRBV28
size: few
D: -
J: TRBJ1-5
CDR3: CASSLFSGRSNQPQHF
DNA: TGTGCCAGCAGTTTATTTTCGGGCAGAAGCAATCAGCCCCAGCATTTT

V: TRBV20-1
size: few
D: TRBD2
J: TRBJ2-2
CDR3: CSARIPSGANTGELFF
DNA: TGCAGTGCCCGGATCCCTAGCGGGGCGAACACCGGGGAGCTGTTTTTT

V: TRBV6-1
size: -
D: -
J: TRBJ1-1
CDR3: CAGRPGAHINTEAFF
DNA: TGTGCGGGGCGACCGGGGGCACACATTAACACTGAAGCTTTCTTT

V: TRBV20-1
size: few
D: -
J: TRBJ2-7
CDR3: CSARDIGRDHEQYF
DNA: TGCAGTGCTAGAGATATAGGCAGGGACCACGAGCAGTACTTC

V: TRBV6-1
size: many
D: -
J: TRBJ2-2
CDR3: CASKYKPRGTGELFF
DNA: TGTGCCAGCAAATATAAGCCTCGAGGGACCGGGGAGCTGTTTTTT

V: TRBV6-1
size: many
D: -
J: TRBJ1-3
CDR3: CASSPIGAVGNTIYF
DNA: TGTGCCAGCAGTCCTATCGGGGCTGTTGGAAACACCATATATTTT

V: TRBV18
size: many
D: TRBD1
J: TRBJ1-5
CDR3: CASSPGQGTGQPQHF
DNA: TGTGCCAGCTCACCGGGACAGGGGACGGGTCAGCCCCAGCATTTT

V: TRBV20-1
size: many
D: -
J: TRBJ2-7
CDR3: CSARDLSSYEQYF
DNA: TGCAGTGCTAGAGACCTGAGCTCCTACGAGCAGTACTTC

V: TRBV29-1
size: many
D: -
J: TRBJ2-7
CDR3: CSVEDIRSEQYF
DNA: TGCAGCGTTGAAGATATCCGGTCCGAGCAGTACTTC

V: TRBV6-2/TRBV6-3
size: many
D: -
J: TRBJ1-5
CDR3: CASTKKEINNQPQHF
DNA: TGTGCCAGCACCAAAAAGGAAATAAACAATCAGCCCCAGCATTTT

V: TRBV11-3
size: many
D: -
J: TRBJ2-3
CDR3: CASSSQTYGGVGTDTQYF
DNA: TGTGCCAGCAGCTCCCAAACCTACGGGGGTGTGGGCACAGATACGCAGTATTTT

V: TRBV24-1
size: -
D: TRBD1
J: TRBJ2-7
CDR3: CATSASRGGTGPYEQYF
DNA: TGTGCCACCAGTGCCAGCAGGGGAGGGACAGGGCCGTACGAGCAGTACTTC

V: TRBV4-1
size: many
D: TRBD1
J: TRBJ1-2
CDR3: CASSKPGQGSVGYTF
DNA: TGTGCCAGCAGCAAACCGGGACAGGGGTCTGTTGGCTACACCTTC

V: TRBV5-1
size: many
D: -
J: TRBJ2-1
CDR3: CASSGGSNEQFF
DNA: TGCGCCAGCAGCGGGGGATCCAATGAGCAGTTCTTC

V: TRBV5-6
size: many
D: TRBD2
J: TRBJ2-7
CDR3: CASSWAGETYEQYF
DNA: TGTGCCAGCTCATGGGCGGGAGAAACCTACGAGCAGTACTTC

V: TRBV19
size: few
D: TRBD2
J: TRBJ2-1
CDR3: CASSKGLADWSSYNEQFF
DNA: TGTGCCAGTAGTAAAGGACTAGCGGACTGGAGCTCCTACAATGAGCAGTTCTTC

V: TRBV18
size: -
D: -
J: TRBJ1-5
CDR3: CASSPRAGSNQPQHF
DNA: TGTGCCAGCTCACCGCGGGCAGGGAGCAATCAGCCCCAGCATTTT

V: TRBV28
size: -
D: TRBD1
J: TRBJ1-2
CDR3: CASSLPIGQGYGYTF
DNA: TGTGCCAGCAGTTTACCTATCGGACAGGGCTATGGCTACACCTTC

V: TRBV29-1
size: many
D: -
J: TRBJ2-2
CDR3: CSVEDGQGWELFF
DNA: TGCAGCGTTGAAGACGGGCAGGGGTGGGAGCTGTTTTTT

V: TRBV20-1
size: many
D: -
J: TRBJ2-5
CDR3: CSALGLKETQYF
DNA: TGCAGTGCCTTAGGACTGAAAGAGACCCAGTACTTC

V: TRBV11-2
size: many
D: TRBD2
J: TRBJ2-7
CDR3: CASSPAGVAGDYEQYF
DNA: TGTGCCAGCAGCCCAGCGGGGGTAGCGGGAGACTACGAGCAGTACTTC

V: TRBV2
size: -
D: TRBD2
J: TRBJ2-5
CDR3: CASWSSGYQETQYF
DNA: TGTGCCAGCTGGTCTAGCGGGTACCAAGAGACCCAGTACTTC

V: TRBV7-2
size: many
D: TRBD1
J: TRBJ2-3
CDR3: CASSLGRQGGTDTQYF
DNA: TGTGCCAGCAGCTTGGGAAGACAGGGGGGCACAGATACGCAGTATTTT

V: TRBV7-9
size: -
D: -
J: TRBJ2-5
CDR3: CASNIGQGQETQYF
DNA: TGTGCCAGCAATATAGGGCAAGGACAAGAGACCCAGTACTTC

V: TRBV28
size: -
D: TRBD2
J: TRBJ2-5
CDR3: CASSPREIQETQYF
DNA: TGTGCCAGCAGTCCGCGGGAGATCCAAGAGACCCAGTACTTC

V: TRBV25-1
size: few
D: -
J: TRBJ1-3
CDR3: CASGTNSGNTIYF
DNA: TGTGCCAGCGGGACCAACTCTGGAAACACCATATATTTT

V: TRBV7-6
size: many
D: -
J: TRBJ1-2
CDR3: CASSLGAEYGYTF
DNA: TGTGCCAGCAGCTTGGGGGCGGAATATGGCTACACCTTC

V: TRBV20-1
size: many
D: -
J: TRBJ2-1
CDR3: CSARTRGEQFF
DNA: TGCAGTGCTAGAACTAGGGGTGAGCAGTTCTTC

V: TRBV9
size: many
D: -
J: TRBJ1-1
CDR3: CASSAPARMTEAFF
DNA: TGTGCCAGCAGCGCGCCAGCACGGATGACTGAAGCTTTCTTT

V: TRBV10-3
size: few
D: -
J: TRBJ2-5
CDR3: CAISDGATQYF
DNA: TGTGCCATCAGTGACGGGGCGACCCAGTACTTC

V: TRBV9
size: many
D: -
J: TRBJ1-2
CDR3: CASSVTRGGDGYTF
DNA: TGTGCCAGCAGCGTTACCAGGGGTGGGGATGGCTACACCTTC

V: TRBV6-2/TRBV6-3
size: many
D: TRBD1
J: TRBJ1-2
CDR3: CASSYPGTVNGYTF
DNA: TGTGCCAGCAGTTACCCCGGGACAGTGAATGGCTACACCTTC

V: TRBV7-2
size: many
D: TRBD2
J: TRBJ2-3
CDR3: CASSSTTSGTDTQYF
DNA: TGTGCCAGCAGCTCTACCACTAGCGGCACAGATACGCAGTATTTT

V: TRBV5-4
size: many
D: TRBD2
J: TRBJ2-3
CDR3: CASSPPGLGSDTQYF
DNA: TGTGCCAGCAGCCCCCCAGGACTAGGGTCGGATACGCAGTATTTT

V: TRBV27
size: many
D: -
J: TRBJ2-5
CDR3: CASSLRNQETQYF
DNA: TGTGCCAGCAGTTTACGAAATCAAGAGACCCAGTACTTC

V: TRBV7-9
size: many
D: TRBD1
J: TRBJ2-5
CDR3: CASSRLTGVGETQYF
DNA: TGTGCCAGCAGCCGCCTGACAGGGGTAGGAGAGACCCAGTACTTC

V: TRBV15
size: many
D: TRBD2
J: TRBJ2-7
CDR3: CATSLADFYEQYF
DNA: TGTGCCACCAGCCTAGCGGATTTCTACGAGCAGTACTTC

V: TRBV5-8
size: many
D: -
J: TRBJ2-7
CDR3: CASSLAGAGSYEQYF
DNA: TGTGCCAGCAGCTTGGCCGGGGCAGGGTCCTACGAGCAGTACTTC

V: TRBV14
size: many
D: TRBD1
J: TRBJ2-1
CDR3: CASSQRDRGQVEQFF
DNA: TGTGCCAGCAGCCAAAGGGACAGGGGGCAGGTTGAGCAGTTCTTC

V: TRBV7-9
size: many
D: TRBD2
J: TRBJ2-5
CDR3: CASSLTAILADQETQYF
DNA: TGTGCCAGCAGCTTAACCGCGATACTAGCGGACCAAGAGACCCAGTACTTC

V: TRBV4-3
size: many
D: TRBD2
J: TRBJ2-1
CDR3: CASSQDIVAGQGNEQFF
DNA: TGCGCCAGCAGCCAAGATATCGTAGCGGGGCAGGGCAATGAGCAGTTCTTC

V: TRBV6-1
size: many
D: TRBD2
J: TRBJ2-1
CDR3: CASSRPGGDEQFF
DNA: TGTGCCAGCAGTAGGCCTGGGGGGGATGAGCAGTTCTTC

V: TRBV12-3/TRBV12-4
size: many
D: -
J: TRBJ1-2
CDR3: CASSLNSADAGYGYTF
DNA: TGTGCCAGCAGTTTAAACTCGGCAGACGCGGGCTATGGCTACACCTTC

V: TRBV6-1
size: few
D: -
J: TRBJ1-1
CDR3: CATLTGGKQQAFF
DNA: TGTGCCACACTGACGGGGGGGAAACAACAAGCTTTCTTT